This TCR beta chain was identified during a study of cytomegalovirus exposure and HLA in healthy donors. Germline V lookup: CDR1 ENHRY, CDR2 SYGVKD. The CDR3 consists of 14 residues. J was trimmed by 6 bases and V by 6 bases; bases with no gene match: 6. PCR involved 60 Vbeta and 13 Jbeta primers. Sequencing was performed with immunoSEQ multiplex PCR; in TCRdb, only in-frame clones are kept and a portion is missing. The profile shows 140,000 to 150,000 clones, about 75% of them singletons. Sequenced: PBMCs. The TCR comes from a man in his fifties or sixties in good health and CMV-seronegative. The chain uses TRBV10-3 and TRBJ2-1, with 9 bases aligning to TRBD2. The CDR3 bases are TGTGCCATCAGCTCTCTAGCGGGATCCAATGAGCAGTTCTTC. This encodes CAISSLAGSNEQFF.